The T cell receptor beta chain described here comes from a study of patients and donors after allogeneic stem cell transplantation (dated by TCRdb to between 2020 and 2021). Libraries were made using RT-PCR. Instrument on record: NextSeq 550. TCRdb passed the public sequencing reads through fastp at Q25 and MiXCR, retaining productive beta sequences. CDR3 protein sequences are deduplicated, and each keeps its most common genes and DNA. The sample table records more than 850,000 distinct CDR3 sequences; over 15% of these occur just once. Under 6.5% of the sample comes from the top ten. V gives up 5 bases and J gives up 1 base, and the segment between their germline ends measures 14 bases. Reading from cysteine to phenylalanine, the CDR3 counts 15 amino acids. Just CDR3 DNA is preserved here, 45 bases in frame from base 1. On this clonotype: The antigen this receptor binds is unknown. Base-call qualities are not available, and no considerably larger clone is one nucleotide away.

The receptor was derived from a human donor who was either an allogeneic HSCT recipient or a stem cell or donor lymphocyte infusion donor (not recorded which). It is not recorded whose cells these are; they may come from a transplant donor. Sample: blood, either unsorted or a sorted T cell fraction (not recorded which). The V gene is TRBV12-3 or TRBV12-4 and the J gene is TRBJ2-5, with an unclear D gene assignment. The CDR3 has the sequence CASSTARPFQETQYF. The DNA sequence is TGTGCCAGCAGTACAGCCCGACCCTTCCAAGAGACCCAGTACTTC.